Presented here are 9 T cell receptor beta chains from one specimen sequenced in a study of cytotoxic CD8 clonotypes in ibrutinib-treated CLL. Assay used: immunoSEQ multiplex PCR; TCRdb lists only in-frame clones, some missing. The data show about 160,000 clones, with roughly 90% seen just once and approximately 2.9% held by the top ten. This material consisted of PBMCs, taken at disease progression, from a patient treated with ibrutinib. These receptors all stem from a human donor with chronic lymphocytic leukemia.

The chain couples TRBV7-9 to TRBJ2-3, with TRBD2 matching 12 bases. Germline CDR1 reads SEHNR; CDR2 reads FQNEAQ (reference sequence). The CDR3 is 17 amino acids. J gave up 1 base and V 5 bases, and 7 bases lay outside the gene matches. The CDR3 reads CASSRPRLAGGTDTQYF. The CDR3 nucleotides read TGTGCCAGCAGCCGACCCCGACTAGCGGGAGGCACAGATACGCAGTATTTT.

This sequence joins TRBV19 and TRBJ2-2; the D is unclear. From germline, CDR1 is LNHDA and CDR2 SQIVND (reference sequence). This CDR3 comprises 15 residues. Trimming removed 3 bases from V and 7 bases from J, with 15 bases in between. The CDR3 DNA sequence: TGTGCCAGTAGTATTAGTTTGGCTTTCAGCGGGGAGCTGTTTTTT. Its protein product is CASSISLAFSGELFF.

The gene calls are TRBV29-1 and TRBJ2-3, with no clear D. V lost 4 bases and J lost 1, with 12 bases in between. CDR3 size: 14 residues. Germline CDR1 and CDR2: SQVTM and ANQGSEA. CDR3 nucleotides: TGCAGCGTTGTTAGGGCGCACGGCACAGATACGCAGTATTTT. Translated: CSVVRAHGTDTQYF.

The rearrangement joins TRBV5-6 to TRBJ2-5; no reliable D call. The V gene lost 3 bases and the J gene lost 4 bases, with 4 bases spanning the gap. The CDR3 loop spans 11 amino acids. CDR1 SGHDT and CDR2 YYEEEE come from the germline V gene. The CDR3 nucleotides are TGTGCCAGCAGCTCAGGAGAGACCCAGTACTTC. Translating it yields CASSSGETQYF. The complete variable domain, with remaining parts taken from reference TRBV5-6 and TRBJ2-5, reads DAGVTQSPTHLIKTRGQQVTLRCSPKSGHDTVSWYQQALGQGPQFIFQYYEEEERQRGNFPDRFSGHQFPNYSSELNVNALLLGDSALYLCASSSGETQYFGPGTRLLVL.

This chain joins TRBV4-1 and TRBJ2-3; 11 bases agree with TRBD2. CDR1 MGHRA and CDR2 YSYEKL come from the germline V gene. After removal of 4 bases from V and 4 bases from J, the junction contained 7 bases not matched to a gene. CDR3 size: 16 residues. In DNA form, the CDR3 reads TGCGCCAGCAGCCGGACGCCTAGCGGGAGGTCAGATACGCAGTATTTT. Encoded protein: CASSRTPSGRSDTQYF.

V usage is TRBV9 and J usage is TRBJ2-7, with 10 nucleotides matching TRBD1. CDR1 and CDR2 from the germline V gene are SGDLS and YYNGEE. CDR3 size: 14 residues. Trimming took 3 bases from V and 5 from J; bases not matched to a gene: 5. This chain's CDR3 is CASSGQGAIDEQYF. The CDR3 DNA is TGTGCCAGCAGCGGACAGGGGGCAATCGACGAGCAGTACTTC.

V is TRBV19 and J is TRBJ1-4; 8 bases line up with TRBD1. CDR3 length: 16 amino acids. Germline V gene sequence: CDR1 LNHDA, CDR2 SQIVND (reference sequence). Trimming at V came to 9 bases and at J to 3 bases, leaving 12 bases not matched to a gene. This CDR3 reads CASHRRQGAANEKLFF. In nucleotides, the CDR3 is TGTGCCAGCCATAGGCGGCAGGGGGCGGCTAATGAAAAACTGTTTTTT.

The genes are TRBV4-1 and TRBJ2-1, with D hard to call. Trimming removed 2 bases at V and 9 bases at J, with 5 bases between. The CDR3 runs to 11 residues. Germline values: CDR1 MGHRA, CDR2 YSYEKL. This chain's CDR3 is CASSQSAEQFF. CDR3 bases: TGCGCCAGCAGCCAATCCGCTGAGCAGTTCTTC.

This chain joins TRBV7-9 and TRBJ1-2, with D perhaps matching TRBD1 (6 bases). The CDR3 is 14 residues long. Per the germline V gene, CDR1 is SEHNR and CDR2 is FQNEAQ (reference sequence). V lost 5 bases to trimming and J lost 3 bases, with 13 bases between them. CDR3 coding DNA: TGTGCCAGCAGCAAGGACAGTGGGTACTATGGCTACACCTTC. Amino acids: CASSKDSGYYGYTF. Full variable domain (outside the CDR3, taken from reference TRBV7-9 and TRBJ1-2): DTGVSQNPRHKITKRGQNVTFRCDPISEHNRLYWYRQTLGQGPEFLTYFQNEAQLEKSRLLSDRFSAERPKGSFSTLEIQRTEQGDSAMYLCASSKDSGYYGYTFGSGTRLTVV.